This is a list of T cell receptor beta chains from one sample in a study of shared T cell receptors in the human thymus. Generated by immunoSEQ multiplex PCR, the TCRdb table keeps only in-frame clones and is missing some. The data hold some 640,000 clones, with around 87% observed a single time. The same sample was also studied in work on human thymus T cells.

The material sequenced was thymocytes. The receptors here all came from a boy less than two years old with a congenital heart defect. The CDR3 runs from the conserved cysteine through the conserved F or W. Each record gives: clone size, J gene, D gene, V gene, CDR3 DNA, CDR3 protein. D genes are given only for firm matches. A row's size may be missing; if present it is once, few, many or a size class.

abundance: -
j_gene: TRBJ2-2
d_gene: TRBD2
v_gene: TRBV15
CDR3nt: TGTGCCACCAGCAGGATAGCGGGGGTTATCACCGGGGAGCTGTTTTTT
CDR3aa: CATSRIAGVITGELFF

abundance: -
j_gene: TRBJ2-5
d_gene: TRBD2
v_gene: TRBV4-2
CDR3nt: TGTGCCAGCAGCCATCCATCCCCCAGACTAGCGGGGGAAGGAGAGACCCAGTACTTC
CDR3aa: CASSHPSPRLAGEGETQYF

abundance: -
j_gene: TRBJ2-3
d_gene: TRBD2
v_gene: TRBV9
CDR3nt: TGTGCCAGCAGCGGGACTAGCGGGGGCGGTGGGACCCCCACAGATACGCAGTATTTT
CDR3aa: CASSGTSGGGGTPTDTQYF

abundance: -
j_gene: TRBJ2-7
d_gene: -
v_gene: TRBV5-4
CDR3nt: TGTGCCAGCAGCTTGGACGGTGCCTTTAGCGAGAACTACGAGCAGTACTTC
CDR3aa: CASSLDGAFSENYEQYF

abundance: -
j_gene: TRBJ2-3
d_gene: -
v_gene: TRBV13
CDR3nt: TGTGCCAGCAGCTTAGGCTTCTCCAAGGGGCGGATCGCAGATACGCAGTATTTT
CDR3aa: CASSLGFSKGRIADTQYF

abundance: -
j_gene: TRBJ2-1
d_gene: -
v_gene: TRBV14
CDR3nt: TGTGCCAGCACCAACGGACTCCCGTGGAGCGATGAGCAGTTCTTC
CDR3aa: CASTNGLPWSDEQFF

abundance: -
j_gene: TRBJ2-7
d_gene: -
v_gene: TRBV7-2
CDR3nt: TGTGCCAGCAGCTCCCTCACAGGTCTGGCCTACTACGAGCAGTACTTC
CDR3aa: CASSSLTGLAYYEQYF

abundance: once
j_gene: TRBJ1-6
d_gene: -
v_gene: TRBV7-8
CDR3nt: TGTGCCAGCAGCTTAGGAGGGCCAACAGGGAATGAGGGACCCCTCCACTTT
CDR3aa: CASSLGGPTGNEGPLHF

abundance: -
j_gene: TRBJ2-7
d_gene: TRBD1
v_gene: TRBV5-5
CDR3nt: TGTGCCAGCAGGGGGACAGGGGCCGTCTACGAGCAGTACTTC
CDR3aa: CASRGTGAVYEQYF

abundance: -
j_gene: TRBJ2-7
d_gene: TRBD1
v_gene: TRBV27
CDR3nt: TGTGCCAGCAGTTACAGGGGGGAGCAGTACTTC
CDR3aa: CASSYRGEQYF

abundance: -
j_gene: TRBJ2-2
d_gene: TRBD2
v_gene: TRBV11-2
CDR3nt: TGTGCCAGCAGCTTTTTCAGCGGGAGGGCCTGCGGGGAGCTGTTTTTT
CDR3aa: CASSFFSGRACGELFF

abundance: -
j_gene: TRBJ1-1
d_gene: TRBD1
v_gene: TRBV30
CDR3nt: TGTGCCTGGAGTATAAGCAGGGGGCCTGAAGCTTTCTTT
CDR3aa: CAWSISRGPEAFF

abundance: -
j_gene: TRBJ2-1
d_gene: TRBD1
v_gene: TRBV10-3
CDR3nt: TGTGCCATCAGTGAGAGGGGACTCCCACAGGGGGGCTCCTACAATGAGCAGTTCTTC
CDR3aa: CAISERGLPQGGSYNEQFF

abundance: -
j_gene: TRBJ2-7
d_gene: -
v_gene: TRBV19
CDR3nt: TGTGCCAGTAGTGTCGGACACTCCTCCTACGAGCAGTACTTC
CDR3aa: CASSVGHSSYEQYF

abundance: -
j_gene: TRBJ2-5
d_gene: TRBD1
v_gene: TRBV7-2
CDR3nt: TGTGCCAGCAGCCTCCAGGGGGAAGAGACCCAGTACTTC
CDR3aa: CASSLQGEETQYF

abundance: -
j_gene: TRBJ2-1
d_gene: TRBD2
v_gene: TRBV11-2
CDR3nt: TGTGCCAGCAGCCCGGCGGGACTACTCTACAATGAGCAGTTCTTC
CDR3aa: CASSPAGLLYNEQFF

abundance: once
j_gene: TRBJ1-2
d_gene: -
v_gene: TRBV4-1
CDR3nt: TGCGCCAGCAGCCAAGTGGTCAGGGCCTTTGGCTACACCTTC
CDR3aa: CASSQVVRAFGYTF

abundance: -
j_gene: TRBJ2-1
d_gene: -
v_gene: TRBV28
CDR3nt: TGTGCCAGCAGCAACAGGGTCCCGTCCTACAATGAGCAGTTCTTC
CDR3aa: CASSNRVPSYNEQFF

abundance: -
j_gene: TRBJ2-7
d_gene: TRBD1
v_gene: TRBV7-9
CDR3nt: TGTGCCAGCAGCTCACCGGGACAGGGGGCCTACGAGCAGTACTTC
CDR3aa: CASSSPGQGAYEQYF

abundance: -
j_gene: TRBJ1-6
d_gene: -
v_gene: TRBV30
CDR3nt: TGTGCCTGGAGTGGGGGACACCTTCGGCAGGATTCACCCCTCCACTTT
CDR3aa: CAWSGGHLRQDSPLHF

abundance: once
j_gene: TRBJ2-2
d_gene: TRBD1
v_gene: TRBV10-2
CDR3nt: TGCGCCAGCAGAGGACAGGGGCTTGCGGGGGGGGAGCTGTTTTTT
CDR3aa: CASRGQGLAGGELFF

abundance: -
j_gene: TRBJ1-2
d_gene: TRBD1
v_gene: TRBV19
CDR3nt: TGTGCCAGTAGTATAAGACAGGGGGCGGGTGGCTACACCTTC
CDR3aa: CASSIRQGAGGYTF

abundance: -
j_gene: TRBJ2-5
d_gene: TRBD2
v_gene: TRBV4-2
CDR3nt: TGTGCCAGCAGCCAAGACGGTAGCGGGGGGGCGGAGACCCAGTACTTC
CDR3aa: CASSQDGSGGAETQYF

abundance: -
j_gene: TRBJ2-7
d_gene: TRBD1
v_gene: TRBV28
CDR3nt: TGTGCCAGCAGTAAGACAGGGGTCTTAGATTCCTACGAGCAGTACTTC
CDR3aa: CASSKTGVLDSYEQYF

abundance: -
j_gene: TRBJ1-2
d_gene: -
v_gene: TRBV7-9
CDR3nt: TGTGCCAGCAGCTTATTAGACTATGGCTACACCTTC
CDR3aa: CASSLLDYGYTF

abundance: -
j_gene: TRBJ1-5
d_gene: -
v_gene: TRBV28
CDR3nt: TGTGCCAGCAGTTTATCTCAGGGAGGCCCCAACAATCAGCCCCAGCATTTT
CDR3aa: CASSLSQGGPNNQPQHF

abundance: -
j_gene: TRBJ1-6
d_gene: TRBD1
v_gene: TRBV18
CDR3nt: TGTGCCAGCTCAACGGCCGACAGGGGAGGTTCACCCCTCCACTTT
CDR3aa: CASSTADRGGSPLHF

abundance: once
j_gene: TRBJ2-1
d_gene: TRBD2
v_gene: TRBV28
CDR3nt: TGTGCCAGCAGTCTACAACCGGGACTAGCGGGAGGCGGGAGCTCCTACAATGAGCAGTTCTTC
CDR3aa: CASSLQPGLAGGGSSYNEQFF

abundance: -
j_gene: TRBJ2-1
d_gene: TRBD2
v_gene: TRBV7-9
CDR3nt: TGTGCCAGCAGCAATCGGGGTCTAGCGGGAGGAGGTAATGAGCAGTTCTTC
CDR3aa: CASSNRGLAGGGNEQFF

abundance: -
j_gene: TRBJ1-3
d_gene: TRBD1
v_gene: TRBV7-9
CDR3nt: TGTGCCAGCACCCCCGGGAGGGCAGGGGGACACTCTGGAAACACCATATATTTT
CDR3aa: CASTPGRAGGHSGNTIYF

abundance: -
j_gene: TRBJ2-1
d_gene: TRBD2
v_gene: TRBV6-4
CDR3nt: TGTGCCAGCAGTCATCAACTAGCGGTTAGCTCCTACAATGAGCAGTTCTTC
CDR3aa: CASSHQLAVSSYNEQFF

abundance: -
j_gene: TRBJ1-1
d_gene: -
v_gene: TRBV28
CDR3nt: TGTGCCGCCCTCCCCGGACGAGGGGGCACTGAAGCTTTCTTT
CDR3aa: CAALPGRGGTEAFF

abundance: -
j_gene: TRBJ1-5
d_gene: TRBD1
v_gene: TRBV7-2
CDR3nt: TGTGCCAGCAGCCCCTATACGAACACAGGGGACAATCAGCCCCAGCATTTT
CDR3aa: CASSPYTNTGDNQPQHF

abundance: -
j_gene: TRBJ2-1
d_gene: -
v_gene: TRBV9
CDR3nt: TGTGCCAGCAGCGTAGGGCAGGCGGGTGAGCAGTTCTTC
CDR3aa: CASSVGQAGEQFF

abundance: -
j_gene: TRBJ1-1
d_gene: -
v_gene: TRBV30
CDR3nt: TGTGCCTGGAGCGATCTGGACTTTAACACTGAAGCTTTCTTT
CDR3aa: CAWSDLDFNTEAFF

abundance: -
j_gene: TRBJ2-1
d_gene: TRBD2
v_gene: TRBV27
CDR3nt: TGTGCCATAGGGCGACTAGCGGGGGGGCCCTACAATGAGCAGTTCTTC
CDR3aa: CAIGRLAGGPYNEQFF

abundance: -
j_gene: TRBJ2-7
d_gene: TRBD1
v_gene: TRBV25-1
CDR3nt: TGTGCCAGCAGGGACGGACAGGGGGGATCCTACGAGCAGTACTTC
CDR3aa: CASRDGQGGSYEQYF

abundance: -
j_gene: TRBJ2-6
d_gene: -
v_gene: TRBV7-9
CDR3nt: TGTGCCAGCAGCTTAAGGGGGAGTACTCCTCGCGGTGGGGCCAACGTCCTGACTTTC
CDR3aa: CASSLRGSTPRGGANVLTF

abundance: -
j_gene: TRBJ2-5
d_gene: TRBD2
v_gene: TRBV12-5
CDR3nt: TGTGCTAGTGGTTTGGGGCTAGCGGGACACCAAGAGACCCAGTACTTC
CDR3aa: CASGLGLAGHQETQYF

abundance: few
j_gene: TRBJ1-4
d_gene: TRBD1
v_gene: TRBV5-1
CDR3nt: TGCGCCAGCAGCTTGGAGGGGCTACAGGGGGCTCGGGAAAAACTGTTTTTT
CDR3aa: CASSLEGLQGAREKLFF

abundance: -
j_gene: TRBJ2-7
d_gene: TRBD1
v_gene: TRBV27
CDR3nt: TGTGCCAGCCGTCGAGCGGACAGGGTCCTCTACGAGCAGTACTTC
CDR3aa: CASRRADRVLYEQYF

abundance: -
j_gene: TRBJ2-1
d_gene: TRBD2
v_gene: TRBV6-5
CDR3nt: TGTGCCAGCAGACGGGAGGTCCAGTGCGGGGAGCAGTTCTTC
CDR3aa: CASRREVQCGEQFF